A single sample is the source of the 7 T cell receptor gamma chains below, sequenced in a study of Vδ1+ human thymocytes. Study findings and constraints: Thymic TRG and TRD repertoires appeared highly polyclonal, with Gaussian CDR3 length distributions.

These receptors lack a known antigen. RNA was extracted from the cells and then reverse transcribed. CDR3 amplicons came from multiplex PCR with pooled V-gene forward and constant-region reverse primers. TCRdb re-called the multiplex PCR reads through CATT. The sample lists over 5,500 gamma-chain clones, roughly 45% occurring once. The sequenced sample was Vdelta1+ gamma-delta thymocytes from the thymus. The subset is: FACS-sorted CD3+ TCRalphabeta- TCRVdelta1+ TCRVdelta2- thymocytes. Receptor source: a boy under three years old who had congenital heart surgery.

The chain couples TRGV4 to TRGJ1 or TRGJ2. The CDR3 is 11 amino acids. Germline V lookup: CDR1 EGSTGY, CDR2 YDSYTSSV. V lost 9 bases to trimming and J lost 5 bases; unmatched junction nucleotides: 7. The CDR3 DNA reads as TGTGCCACCGAGGGGCATTATAAGAAACTCTTT. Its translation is CATEGHYKKLF.

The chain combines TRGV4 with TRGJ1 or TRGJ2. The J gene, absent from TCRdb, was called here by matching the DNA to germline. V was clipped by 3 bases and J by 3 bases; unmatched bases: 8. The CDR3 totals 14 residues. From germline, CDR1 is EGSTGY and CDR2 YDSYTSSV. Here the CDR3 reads CATWDKVVYYKKLF. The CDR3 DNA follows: TGTGCCACCTGGGATAAGGTGGTTTATTATAAGAAACTCTTT.

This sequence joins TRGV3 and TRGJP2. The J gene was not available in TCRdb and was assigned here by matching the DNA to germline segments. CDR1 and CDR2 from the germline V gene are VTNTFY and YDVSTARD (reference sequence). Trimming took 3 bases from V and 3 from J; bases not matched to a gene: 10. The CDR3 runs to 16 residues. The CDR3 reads CATWDGTYGSDWIKTF. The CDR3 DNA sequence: TGTGCCACCTGGGACGGGACATATGGTAGTGATTGGATCAAGACGTTT.

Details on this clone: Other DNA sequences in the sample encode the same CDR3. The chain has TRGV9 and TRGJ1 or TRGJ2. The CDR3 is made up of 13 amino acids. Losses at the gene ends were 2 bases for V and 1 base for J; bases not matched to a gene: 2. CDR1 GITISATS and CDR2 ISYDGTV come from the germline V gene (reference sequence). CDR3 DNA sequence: TGTGCCTTGTGGGAGGCTAATTATTATAAGAAACTCTTT. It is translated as CALWEANYYKKLF.

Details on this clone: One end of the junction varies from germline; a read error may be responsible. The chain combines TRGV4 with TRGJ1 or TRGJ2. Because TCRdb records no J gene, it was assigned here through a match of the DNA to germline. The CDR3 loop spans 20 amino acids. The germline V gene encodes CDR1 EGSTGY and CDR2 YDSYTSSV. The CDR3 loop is CAAWARRVPGDIILGYKKLF. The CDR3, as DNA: TGTGCCGCCTGGGCCCGGCGGGTGCCTGGGGATATCATTTTGGGTTATAAGAAACTCTTT.

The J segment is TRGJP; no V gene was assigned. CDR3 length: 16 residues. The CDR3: CALWEVQELGKKIKVF. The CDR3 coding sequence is TGTGCCTTGTGGGAGGTACAAGAGTTGGGCAAAAAAATCAAGGTATTT.

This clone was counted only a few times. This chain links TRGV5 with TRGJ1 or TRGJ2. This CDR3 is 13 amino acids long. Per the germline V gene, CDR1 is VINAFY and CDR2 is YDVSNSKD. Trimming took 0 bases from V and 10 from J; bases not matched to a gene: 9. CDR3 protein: CATWDRSGIKKLF. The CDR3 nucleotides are TGTGCCACCTGGGACAGGTCTGGCATAAAGAAACTCTTT.